This T cell receptor beta chain was sequenced for a study of a mutant IDH1 vaccine in newly diagnosed glioma. Study background: Treated patients had a mean age of roughly 44 years and a sex split that was around 62% male and 37.5% female. Before enrollment, the patients had been treated with radiotherapy alone, temozolomide alone, or both together. Most of them had received both. Broader study findings: Vaccine-induced immune responses occurred in 90% to 95% of patients.

With regard to this clone: The antigen is not known.

Time point noted: baseline, week 1 (first vaccination visit). Indicated treatment: pre-vaccination baseline after standard-of-care therapy. New IDH1-mutant, ATRX-lost WHO grade 3 or 4 astrocytomas occurred in donors. CDR1 and CDR2 (germline): SGHDT, YYEEEE. Trimming pared 4 bases from V and 7 bases from J, leaving 21 bases between. This CDR3 region has 16 residues. TCRdb's copy holds only in-frame clones and misses some; the assay was immunoSEQ multiplex PCR. This repertoire shows about 38,000 clones, more than 90% found once; its top ten account for 18%. V is TRBV5-6 and J is TRBJ2-1, with D maybe TRBD2 (5 bases). This receptor was taken from a man aged 18 to 29 with glioma. The sequenced sample was PBMCs, obtained from a glioma patient treated with radiotherapy, temozolomide or both. In nucleotides, the CDR3 is TGTGCCAGCAGCCCCCGGGGTAGGCCAGCTTCTAATGAGCAGTTCTTC. Its translation is CASSPRGRPASNEQFF.